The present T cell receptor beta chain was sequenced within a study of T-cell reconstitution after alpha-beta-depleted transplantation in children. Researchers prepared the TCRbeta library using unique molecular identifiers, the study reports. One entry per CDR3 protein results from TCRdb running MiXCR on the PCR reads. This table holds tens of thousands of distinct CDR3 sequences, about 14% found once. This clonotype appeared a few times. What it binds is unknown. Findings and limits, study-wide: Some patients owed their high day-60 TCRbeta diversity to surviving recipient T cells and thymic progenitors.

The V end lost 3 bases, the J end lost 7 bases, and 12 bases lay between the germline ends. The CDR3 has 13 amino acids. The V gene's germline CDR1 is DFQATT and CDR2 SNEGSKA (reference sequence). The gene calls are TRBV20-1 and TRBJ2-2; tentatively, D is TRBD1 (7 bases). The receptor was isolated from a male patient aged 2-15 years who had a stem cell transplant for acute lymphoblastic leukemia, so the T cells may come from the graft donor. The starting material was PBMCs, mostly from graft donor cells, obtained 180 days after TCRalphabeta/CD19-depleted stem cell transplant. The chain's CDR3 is CSASPGGLGELFF. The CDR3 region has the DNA TGCAGTGCTAGTCCAGGGGGGCTCGGGGAGCTGTTTTTT.